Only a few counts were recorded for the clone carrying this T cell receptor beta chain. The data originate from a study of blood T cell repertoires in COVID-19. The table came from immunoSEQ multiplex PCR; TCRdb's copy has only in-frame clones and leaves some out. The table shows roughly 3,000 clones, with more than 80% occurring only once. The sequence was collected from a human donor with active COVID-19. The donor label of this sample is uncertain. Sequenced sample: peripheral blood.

The CDR3 bases are TGTGCCAGCAGCGTTCCCCGGGGGGGCGGCACAGATACGCAGTATTTT. This translates into CASSVPRGGGTDTQYF. The chain carries TRBV9 and TRBJ2-3, with TRBD2 matching over 8 bases. Germline lookup yields CDR1 SGDLS and CDR2 YYNGEE. With V trimmed by 2 bases and J by 1 base, 6 bases remained unmatched. This CDR3 spans 16 amino acids.